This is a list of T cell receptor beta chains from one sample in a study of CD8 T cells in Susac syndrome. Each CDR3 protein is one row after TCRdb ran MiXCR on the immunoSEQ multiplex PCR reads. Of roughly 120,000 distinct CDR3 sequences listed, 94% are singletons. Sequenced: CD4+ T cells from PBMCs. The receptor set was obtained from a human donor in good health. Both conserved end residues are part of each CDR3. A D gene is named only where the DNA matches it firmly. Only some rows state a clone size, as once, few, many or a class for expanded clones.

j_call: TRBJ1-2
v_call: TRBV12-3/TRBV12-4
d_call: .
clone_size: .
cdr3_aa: CASNLGTYGYTF
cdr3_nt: TGTGCCAGCAACCTCGGGACCTATGGCTACACCTTC

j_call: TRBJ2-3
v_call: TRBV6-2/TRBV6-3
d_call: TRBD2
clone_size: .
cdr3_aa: CASSFRTSGSLYTQYF
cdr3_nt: TGTGCCAGCAGTTTTCGGACTAGCGGGAGTTTATATACGCAGTATTTT

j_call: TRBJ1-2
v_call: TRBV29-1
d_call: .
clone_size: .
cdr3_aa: CSVMGRDYGYTF
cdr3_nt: TGCAGCGTAATGGGGAGAGACTATGGCTACACCTTC

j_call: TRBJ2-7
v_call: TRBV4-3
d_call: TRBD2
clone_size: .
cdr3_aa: CASSQVAGAYEQYF
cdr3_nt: TGCGCCAGCAGCCAAGTAGCGGGGGCCTACGAGCAGTACTTC

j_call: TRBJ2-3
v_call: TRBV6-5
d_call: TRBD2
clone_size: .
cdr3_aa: CASSRVAGGYTQYF
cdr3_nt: TGTGCCAGCAGTAGGGTAGCGGGAGGTTATACGCAGTATTTT

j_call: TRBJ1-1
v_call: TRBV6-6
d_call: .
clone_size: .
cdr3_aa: CASNFNTEAFF
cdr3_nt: TGTGCCAGCAACTTTAACACTGAAGCTTTCTTT

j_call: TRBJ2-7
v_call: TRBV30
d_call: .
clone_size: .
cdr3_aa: CAWSVASYEQYF
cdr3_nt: TGTGCCTGGAGTGTAGCCAGCTACGAGCAGTACTTC

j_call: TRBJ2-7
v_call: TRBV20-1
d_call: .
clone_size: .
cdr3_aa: CSASPITSQSYEQYF
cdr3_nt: TGCAGTGCTAGCCCTATCACTAGCCAGTCCTACGAGCAGTACTTC

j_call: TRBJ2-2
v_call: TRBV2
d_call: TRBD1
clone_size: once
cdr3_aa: CASKLDRGPGELFF
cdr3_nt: TGTGCCAGCAAGCTGGACAGGGGCCCCGGGGAGCTGTTTTTT

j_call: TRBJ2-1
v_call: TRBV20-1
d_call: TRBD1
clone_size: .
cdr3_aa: CSARRTGDLYNEQFF
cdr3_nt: TGCAGTGCTAGGCGAACAGGGGACCTCTACAATGAGCAGTTCTTC

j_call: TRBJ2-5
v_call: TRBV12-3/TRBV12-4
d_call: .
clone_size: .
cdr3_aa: CASSVQSGGETQYF
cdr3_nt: TGTGCCAGCAGCGTCCAAAGTGGAGGAGAGACCCAGTACTTC

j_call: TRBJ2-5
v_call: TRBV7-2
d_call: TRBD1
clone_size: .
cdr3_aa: CASRYSGGLQETQYF
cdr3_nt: TGTGCCAGCAGGTACTCAGGGGGTCTTCAAGAGACCCAGTACTTC

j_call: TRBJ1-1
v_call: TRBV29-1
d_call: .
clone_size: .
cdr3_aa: CSVGGGNTEAFF
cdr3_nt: TGCAGCGTAGGGGGGGGGAACACTGAAGCTTTCTTT

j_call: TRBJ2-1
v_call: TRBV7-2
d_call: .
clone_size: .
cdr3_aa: CASSFLSGGGNEQFF
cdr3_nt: TGTGCCAGCAGCTTTTTGTCAGGGGGGGGCAATGAGCAGTTCTTC

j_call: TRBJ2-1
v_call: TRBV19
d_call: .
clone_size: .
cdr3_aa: CASSIAQSFNEQFF
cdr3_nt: TGTGCCAGTAGTATAGCCCAGAGTTTCAATGAGCAGTTCTTC

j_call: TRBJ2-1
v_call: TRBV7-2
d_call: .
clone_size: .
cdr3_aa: CASSLGEQWALVGDEQFF
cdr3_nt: TGTGCCAGCAGCTTAGGGGAACAATGGGCTCTGGTAGGTGATGAGCAGTTCTTC

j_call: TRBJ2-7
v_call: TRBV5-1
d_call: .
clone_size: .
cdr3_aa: CASSLGGPEVVSRQYF
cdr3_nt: TGCGCCAGCAGCTTGGGCGGGCCAGAGGTTGTATCGCGGCAGTACTTC

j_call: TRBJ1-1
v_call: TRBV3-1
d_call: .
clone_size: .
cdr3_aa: CASSQEGGPSEAFF
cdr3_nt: TGTGCCAGCAGCCAAGAGGGCGGACCGAGCGAAGCTTTCTTT

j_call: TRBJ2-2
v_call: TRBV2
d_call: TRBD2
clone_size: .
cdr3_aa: CASSETLTSGRAKGTGELFF
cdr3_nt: TGTGCCAGCAGTGAAACCCTGACTAGCGGGAGGGCCAAGGGAACCGGGGAGCTGTTTTTT

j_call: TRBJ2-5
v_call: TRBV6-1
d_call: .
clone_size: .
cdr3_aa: CASSDRLETQYF
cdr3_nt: TGTGCCAGCAGTGACAGGTTGGAGACCCAGTACTTC

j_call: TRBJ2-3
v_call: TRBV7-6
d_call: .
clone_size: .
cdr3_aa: CASSFAGPTDTQYF
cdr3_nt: TGTGCCAGCAGCTTTGCCGGACCCACAGATACGCAGTATTTT

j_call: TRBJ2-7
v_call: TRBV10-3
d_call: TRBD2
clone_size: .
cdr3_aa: CAISDSTSGRNEQYF
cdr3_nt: TGTGCCATCAGTGATTCGACTAGCGGGAGAAACGAGCAGTACTTC

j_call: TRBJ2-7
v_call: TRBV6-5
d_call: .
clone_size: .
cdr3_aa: CASGFTVFSEQYF
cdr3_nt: TGTGCCAGCGGCTTTACGGTTTTCTCCGAGCAGTACTTC

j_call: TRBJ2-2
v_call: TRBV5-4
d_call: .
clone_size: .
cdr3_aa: CASGQRTNVNTGELFF
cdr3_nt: TGTGCCAGCGGCCAGAGGACCAACGTGAACACCGGGGAGCTGTTTTTT

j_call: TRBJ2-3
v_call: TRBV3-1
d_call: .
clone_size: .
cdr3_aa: CASSQEGTDTQYF
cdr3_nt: TGTGCCAGCAGCCAAGAAGGTACAGATACGCAGTATTTT

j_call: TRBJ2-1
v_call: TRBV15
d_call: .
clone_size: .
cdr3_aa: CATSPQDEQFF
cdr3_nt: TGTGCCACCAGCCCCCAGGATGAGCAGTTCTTC

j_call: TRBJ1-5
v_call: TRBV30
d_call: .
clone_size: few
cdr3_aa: CAWTTTGIGQPQHF
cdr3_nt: TGTGCCTGGACAACTACAGGGATCGGGCAGCCCCAGCATTTT

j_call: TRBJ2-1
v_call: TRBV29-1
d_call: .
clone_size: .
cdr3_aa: CSVESPGQPPQFF
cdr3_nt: TGCAGCGTTGAATCACCGGGACAACCTCCTCAGTTCTTC

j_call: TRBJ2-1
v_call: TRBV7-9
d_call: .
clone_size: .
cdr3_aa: CASSSQGGISGAEQFF
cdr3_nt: TGTGCCAGCAGCTCGCAAGGGGGGATTTCAGGTGCTGAGCAGTTCTTC

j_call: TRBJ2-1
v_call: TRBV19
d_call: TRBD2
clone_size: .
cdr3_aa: CATTKHGTSGGLTYNEQFF
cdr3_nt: TGTGCCACCACCAAACACGGGACTAGCGGGGGCCTAACCTACAATGAGCAGTTCTTC

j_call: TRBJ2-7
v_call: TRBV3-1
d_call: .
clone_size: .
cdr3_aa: CASSQDTTTGEQYF
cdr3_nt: TGTGCCAGCAGCCAAGATACGACCACAGGCGAGCAGTACTTC

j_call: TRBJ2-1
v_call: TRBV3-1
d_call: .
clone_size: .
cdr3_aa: CASSQGQGGGEQFF
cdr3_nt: TGTGCCAGCAGCCAAGGCCAGGGCGGCGGTGAGCAGTTCTTC

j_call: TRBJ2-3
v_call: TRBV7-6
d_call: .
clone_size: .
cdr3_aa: CASSLLARTQYF
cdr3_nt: TGTGCCAGCAGCTTATTGGCCAGAACACAGTATTTT

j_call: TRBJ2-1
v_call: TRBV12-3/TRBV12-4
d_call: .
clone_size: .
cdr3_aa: CASRLLASEQFF
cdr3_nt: TGTGCCAGCAGGTTACTAGCATCCGAGCAGTTCTTC

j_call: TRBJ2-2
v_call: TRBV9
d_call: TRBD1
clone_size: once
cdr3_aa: CASSLQGKNTGELFF
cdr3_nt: TGTGCCAGCAGTTTACAGGGGAAGAACACCGGGGAGCTGTTTTTT

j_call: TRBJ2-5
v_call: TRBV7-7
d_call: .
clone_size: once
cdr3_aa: CASSLGAKETQYF
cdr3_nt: TGTGCTAGCAGCTTAGGGGCCAAAGAGACCCAGTACTTC

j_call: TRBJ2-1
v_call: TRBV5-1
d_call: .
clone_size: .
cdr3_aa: CASSPPANNEQFF
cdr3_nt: TGCGCCAGCAGCCCTCCGGCAAACAATGAGCAGTTCTTC

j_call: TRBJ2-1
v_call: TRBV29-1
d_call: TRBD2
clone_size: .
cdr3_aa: CSVSGRAHNEQFF
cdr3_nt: TGCAGCGTAAGCGGGAGGGCCCACAATGAGCAGTTCTTC

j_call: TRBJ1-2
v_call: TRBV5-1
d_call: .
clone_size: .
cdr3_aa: CASSLSPVEANYGYTF
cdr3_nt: TGCGCCAGCAGCTTGTCCCCAGTTGAAGCTAACTATGGCTACACCTTC

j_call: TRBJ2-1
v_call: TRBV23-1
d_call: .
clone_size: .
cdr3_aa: CASPKVLNEQFF
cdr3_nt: TGCGCCAGCCCCAAAGTGCTAAATGAGCAGTTCTTC

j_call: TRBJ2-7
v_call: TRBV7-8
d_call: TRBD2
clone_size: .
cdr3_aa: CASSLVSAGGPYEQYF
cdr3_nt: TGTGCCAGCAGCTTAGTTTCGGCGGGAGGGCCGTACGAGCAGTACTTC

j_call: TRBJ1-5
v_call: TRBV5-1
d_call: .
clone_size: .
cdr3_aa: CASSPEGAGNQPQHF
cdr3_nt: TGCGCCAGCAGCCCGGAGGGCGCGGGCAATCAGCCCCAGCATTTT

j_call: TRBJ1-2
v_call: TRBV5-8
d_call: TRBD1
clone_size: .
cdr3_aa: CASSQDRGFGGYTF
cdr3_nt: TGTGCCAGCAGCCAGGACAGGGGCTTCGGTGGCTACACCTTC

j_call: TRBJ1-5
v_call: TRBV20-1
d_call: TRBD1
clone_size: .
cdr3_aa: CSASTGESNQPQHF
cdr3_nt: TGCAGTGCCTCGACAGGGGAGAGCAATCAGCCCCAGCATTTT

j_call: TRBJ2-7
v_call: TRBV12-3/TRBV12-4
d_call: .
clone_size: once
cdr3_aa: CASSLASALEQYF
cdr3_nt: TGTGCCAGCAGTTTAGCGTCAGCCCTCGAGCAGTACTTC

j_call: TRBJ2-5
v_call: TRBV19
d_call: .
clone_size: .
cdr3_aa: CASSIPWRGETQYF
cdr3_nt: TGTGCCAGTAGTATCCCATGGAGGGGAGAGACCCAGTACTTC

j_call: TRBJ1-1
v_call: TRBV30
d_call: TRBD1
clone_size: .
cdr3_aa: CAWETGSLASAFF
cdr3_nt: TGTGCCTGGGAGACAGGGAGTCTCGCCTCAGCTTTCTTT

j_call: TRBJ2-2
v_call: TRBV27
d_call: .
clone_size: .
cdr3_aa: CASSLWQDNTGELFF
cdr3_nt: TGTGCCAGCAGTTTATGGCAGGATAACACCGGGGAGCTGTTTTTT

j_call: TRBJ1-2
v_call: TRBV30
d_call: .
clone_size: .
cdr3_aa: CASSWGGDGYTF
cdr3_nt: TGTGCCAGCAGTTGGGGGGGCGATGGCTACACCTTC

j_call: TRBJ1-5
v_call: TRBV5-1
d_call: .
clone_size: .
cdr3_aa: CASSLSGDQPQHF
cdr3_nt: TGCGCCAGCAGCTTGTCGGGGGATCAGCCCCAGCATTTT

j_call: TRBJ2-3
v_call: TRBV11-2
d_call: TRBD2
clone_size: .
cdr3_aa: CASSLNSGISTDTQYF
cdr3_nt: TGTGCCAGCAGCCTTAATAGCGGGATAAGCACAGATACGCAGTATTTT

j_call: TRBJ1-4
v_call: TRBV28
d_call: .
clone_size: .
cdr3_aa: CASSLFQATNEKLFF
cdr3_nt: TGTGCCAGCAGTTTATTCCAGGCAACTAATGAAAAACTGTTTTTT